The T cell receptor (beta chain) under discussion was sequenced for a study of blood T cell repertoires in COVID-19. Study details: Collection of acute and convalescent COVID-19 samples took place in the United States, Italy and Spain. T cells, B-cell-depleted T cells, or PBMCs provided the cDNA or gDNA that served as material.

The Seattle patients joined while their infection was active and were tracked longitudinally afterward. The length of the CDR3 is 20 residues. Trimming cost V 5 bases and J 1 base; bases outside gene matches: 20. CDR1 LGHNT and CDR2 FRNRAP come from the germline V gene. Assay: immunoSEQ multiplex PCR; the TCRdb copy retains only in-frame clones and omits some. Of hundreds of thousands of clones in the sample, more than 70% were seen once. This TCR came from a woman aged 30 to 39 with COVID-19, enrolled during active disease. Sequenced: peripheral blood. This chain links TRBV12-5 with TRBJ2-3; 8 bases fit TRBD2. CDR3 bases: TGTGCTAGTGGTCTCCCGCCCGGGACTAGGGCTCTAAAATGCACAGATACGCAGTATTTT. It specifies CASGLPPGTRALKCTDTQYF.